This section outlines one TCR beta chain sequence together with its context. Its antigen remains unidentified. Per-nucleotide qualities are absent, and no much larger clonotype sits a single base away. TCRbeta CDR3 regions were amplified from genomic DNA using the immunoSEQ Assay, a bias-controlled multiplex PCR. The paper's data handling went like this. The number of nucleated cells in each sample was estimated from the amplification of reference gene primers within the assay. To quantify the absolute abundance of each unique TCRbeta CDR3 rearrangement, sequence reads were collapsed and filtered. Productive Simpson clonality was computed per sample as the square root of Simpson's diversity index over productive rearrangements. Drawn from immuneACCESS, this table holds only the in-frame rearrangements with V and J called that TCRdb kept. Clones are partly lost; checked studies trace under half to an unresolved V gene and leave the rest unexplained. The D gene and trimming were derived from the DNA, and the V and J assignments and clone size from that table. Counted in this sample were about 160,000 clones; about 92% of them appeared once. Roughly 5% of the sample belongs to the ten largest clones.

This record belongs to a study of blood T cell repertoires in COVID-19 (dated by TCRdb to 2018 to 2021). Some background on the complete study: Samples from collaborators originated in the United States, Italy and Spain and spanned both the acute and convalescent phases of COVID-19. The material from the prospective study consisted of cDNA or gDNA derived from T cells, B-cell-depleted T cells, or PBMCs. The dataset comprised deeply sampled blood TCRbeta repertoires from subjects exposed to, actively infected with, or recovered from COVID-19. A freely available public database, intended as a resource for researchers studying the immune response to SARS-CoV-2, is where the repertoires were released. Samples came from the ongoing ImmuneRACE study (first 160 participants) plus 1,254 subjects from 6 global collaborators. Nearly every sample came with metadata listing a de-identified subject ID, COVID-19 status, age in years and sex. Where HLA class I and class II types were available, the types were taken from metadata supplied by the sample provider, not from assay-based typing. General conclusions and limits of the study: Clinical and demographic metadata were provided uncurated, with the amount varying by source and participant.

One collaborating source in Seattle enrolled patients during active infection and followed them longitudinally through the course of disease. Each collaborating institution followed its own protocols to collect whole blood in K2EDTA tubes. Collaborator samples were shipped for TCRbeta analysis as frozen whole blood, isolated PBMCs, or DNA extracted from either sample type. At the junction V is shortened by 4 bases and J by 0 bases, with 14 bases in between. CDR1 SGHKS and CDR2 YYEKEE are derived from the germline V gene (reference sequence). Reading from cysteine to phenylalanine, the CDR3 counts 16 amino acids. Only the CDR3 DNA stays, 48 bases, in frame from base 1.

The receptor comes from a man aged 30 to 45 with COVID-19, enrolled during active disease. The sample was peripheral blood. The sequence is built from TRBV5-5 and TRBJ1-5; TRBD1 is a possible D gene, resting on 6 matching bases. The DNA is TGTGCCAGCAGCACCGAACAGGGCCTTAGCAATCAGCCCCAGCATTTT. Its product reads: CASSTEQGLSNQPQHF.